This entry lists 21 T cell receptor beta chains sequenced from one sample in a study of blood T cells in healthy people across ages (dated by TCRdb to between 2014 and 2017). Libraries were made using 5' RACE. Instrument on record: Illumina HiSeq 2500. A second PCR of about 6 to 11 cycles was performed with a sample-barcoded 5' primer and a J-beta primer mix. In-frame beta chains were kept once TCRdb had trimmed the public reads at Q25 with fastp and called clones with MiXCR. Each entry merges the rows of one CDR3 protein and shows their most common DNA and genes. The sample table contains approximately 900,000 distinct CDR3 sequences; only one count was recorded for around 29% of them. About a tenth of the sample goes to the ten largest clones. A further study also used this sample, focusing on T cells of mothers and their children.

The sequenced material came from blood. The receptors derive from a woman aged 40 to 50 in good health.

The chain links TRBV5-1 to TRBJ2-7; 8 bases map to TRBD2. CDR1 SGHRS and CDR2 YFSETQ come from the germline V gene. This CDR3 region has 13 residues. V was pared by 4 bases and J by 5 bases, with 5 bases of the junction left unmatched. The CDR3 spells CASSREGTDEQYF. In nucleotides, the CDR3 is TGCGCCAGCAGCCGGGAGGGGACCGACGAGCAGTACTTC.

In this sample, this clonotype turned up a few times. CDR3 sequence (DNA): TGTGCCAGCTACGACACAGGGGGCACTGAAGCTTTCTTT. Its translation: CASYDTGGTEAFF. The rearrangement uses TRBV28 and TRBJ1-1; 8 positions match TRBD1. The CDR3 is 13 residues long. Germline-derived CDR1 and CDR2 are MDHEN and SYDVKM. The V gene end was trimmed by 8 bases and the J gene end by 4 bases; junction bases not matched to a gene: 6.

The sample holds a few counts of this clonotype. The rearrangement joins TRBV6-1 to TRBJ2-1, with TRBD2 matching 9 bases. J lost 4 bases, V lost 3 bases, and 4 bases had no gene match. The V gene's germline CDR1 is MNHNS and CDR2 SASEGT. The CDR3 contains 15 residues. The CDR3 reads CASSDPSGAYNEQFF. The CDR3 nucleotides read TGTGCCAGCAGTGACCCTAGCGGGGCGTACAATGAGCAGTTCTTC.

In this sample, this clonotype turned up a few times. The junction departs from germline at one end; a sequencing error may be responsible. The chain recombines TRBV20-1 with TRBJ1-4; the D is unclear. The CDR3 runs to 13 residues. Germline V lookup: CDR1 DFQATT, CDR2 SNEGSKA (reference sequence). The CDR3 nucleotides are TGCAGTGCTAGTAGGCCAACAAATGAAAAACTGTTTTTT. This translates into CSASRPTNEKLFF.

This clonotype was seen a few times. V gene TRBV12-5 combines with J gene TRBJ1-1; the D gene is possibly TRBD1 (6 bases). Germline V lookup: CDR1 LGHNT, CDR2 FRNRAP. The CDR3 length is 17 residues. V was clipped by 0 bases and J by 0 bases, with 14 bases between them. The CDR3 loop is CASGLVAGAVMNTEAFF. The DNA for the CDR3 is TGTGCTAGTGGTTTGGTGGCAGGGGCCGTCATGAACACTGAAGCTTTCTTT.

The chain combines TRBV7-9 with TRBJ2-3; TRBD1 matches 7 bases. The CDR3 sequence is 14 residues long. Looked up from germline, CDR1 is SEHNR and CDR2 is FQNEAQ (reference sequence). Trimming took 2 bases from V and 6 from J; bases not matched to a gene: 5. The CDR3 DNA follows: TGTGCCAGCAGCTTAACTTTACAGGGGGATACGCAGTATTTT. Amino acid sequence: CASSLTLQGDTQYF. Full variable domain (remainder filled in from reference TRBV7-9 and TRBJ2-3): DTGVSQNPRHKITKRGQNVTFRCDPISEHNRLYWYRQTLGQGPEFLTYFQNEAQLEKSRLLSDRFSAERPKGSFSTLEIQRTEQGDSAMYLCASSLTLQGDTQYFGPGTRLTVL.

This clonotype occurred many times. The V gene is TRBV7-2, the J gene TRBJ1-1, with 7 nucleotides matching TRBD1. Germline lookup yields CDR1 SGHTA and CDR2 FQGNSA. The CDR3 has 14 amino acids. The trim removed 5 bases at V and 4 bases at J, leaving 7 bases unmatched. The CDR3 DNA follows: TGTGCCAGCAGCCCACAACGACAGGGCACTGAAGCTTTCTTT. Amino acid sequence: CASSPQRQGTEAFF.

V gene TRBV7-2 combines with J gene TRBJ2-7; TRBD2 matches at 9 bases. The V gene's germline CDR1 is SGHTA and CDR2 FQGNSA. V lost 1 base to trimming and J lost 2 bases; unmatched junction nucleotides: 6. The CDR3 is 16 amino acids. CDR3 nucleotides: TGTGCCAGCAGCTTAGGTGCTAGCGGGGCTCCCTACGAGCAGTACTTC. Translated, it gives CASSLGASGAPYEQYF.

This clonotype was seen a handful of times. This chain connects TRBV12-3 or TRBV12-4 to TRBJ1-6, with 7 bases fitting TRBD1. The CDR3 length is 16 residues. V was pared by 6 bases and J by 9 bases, with 14 bases of the junction left unmatched. CDR3 residues: CASSLVQGVISSPLHF. The CDR3 coding sequence is TGTGCCAGCAGCCTAGTTCAGGGGGTTATTAGTTCACCCCTCCACTTT.

This clonotype was picked up a small number of times. This rearrangement joins TRBV20-1 to TRBJ1-2, with a tentative D call TRBD1 (6 bases). V lost 4 bases, J lost 4 bases, and 10 bases lay in between. CDR3 length: 12 residues. CDR1 and CDR2 from the germline V gene are DFQATT and SNEGSKA (reference sequence). CDR3: CSATGQTYGYTF. The CDR3 nucleotides are TGCAGTGCTACAGGACAGACCTATGGCTACACCTTC.

This chain's CDR3 is CASSLRWAGLNTEAFF. DNA for the CDR3: TGTGCCAGCAGCTTAAGGTGGGCAGGTTTGAACACTGAAGCTTTCTTT. This chain joins TRBV11-2 and TRBJ1-1; unclear D gene. From germline, CDR1 is SGHAT and CDR2 FQNNGV. This CDR3 comprises 16 residues. V was clipped by 2 bases and J by 0 bases, with 13 bases between them. Complete variable domain (other parts from reference TRBV11-2 and TRBJ1-1): EAGVAQSPRYKIIEKRQSVAFWCNPISGHATLYWYQQILGQGPKLLIQFQNNGVVDDSQLPKDRFSAERLKGVDSTLKIQPAKLEDSAVYLCASSLRWAGLNTEAFFGQGTRLTVV.

This clonotype has ten or more counts. V gene TRBV7-2 combines with J gene TRBJ2-1; a possible D gene is TRBD2 (5 bases). V shed 3 bases and J shed 5 bases, with 11 bases lying between them. The CDR3 spans 14 residues. CDR1 is SGHTA, CDR2 FQGNSA, per germline. In nucleotides, the CDR3 is TGTGCCAGCAGCTTGTCTGTCGGGAACAATGAGCAGTTCTTC. Translation: CASSLSVGNNEQFF.

About this clonotype: This may arise from a read error, as a much more abundant clone is one base away. The chain employs TRBV27 and TRBJ2-1; D could derive from TRBD1 or TRBD2 (5 bases each). V was clipped by 6 bases and J by 10 bases, with 25 bases between them. Germline V lookup: CDR1 MNHEY, CDR2 SMNVEV (reference sequence). The CDR3 runs 16 residues. CDR3 nucleotide sequence: TGTGCCAGCAGAAGACCGTGGGGACGCGGACCAGAAGAGCAGTTCTTC. It specifies CASRRPWGRGPEEQFF.

This clonotype came up many times. The V call is TRBV18, the J call TRBJ2-7; D remains ambiguous. The CDR3 loop spans 16 amino acids. Germline V gives CDR1 KGHSH, CDR2 LQKENI. V lost 0 bases and J 9 bases, leaving 21 bases between the germline ends. The CDR3 region has the DNA TGTGCCAGCTCACCACCGAAGGGCAGGCCCTCTTTCGGGCAGTACTTC. Amino acids: CASSPPKGRPSFGQYF. Looking up the rest from reference TRBV18 and TRBJ2-7 gives the full variable domain: NAGVMQNPRHLVRRRGQEARLRCSPMKGHSHVYWYRQLPEEGLKFMVYLQKENIIDESGMPKERFSAEFPKEGPSILRIQQVVRGDSAAYFCASSPPKGRPSFGQYFGPGTRLTVT.

In this sample, this clonotype turned up a few times. The gene calls are TRBV5-1 and TRBJ1-1, with TRBD1 as a possible D gene (5 bases). Germline V gives CDR1 SGHRS, CDR2 YFSETQ. The V gene lost 5 bases and the J gene lost 11 bases, with 19 bases spanning the gap. The CDR3 sequence is 13 residues long. CDR3 sequence (DNA): TGCGCCAGCAGGGGGGGAAGGCAGGCAGGGGCTTTCTTT. Its translation: CASRGGRQAGAFF. The complete variable domain, with remaining parts taken from reference TRBV5-1 and TRBJ1-1, reads KAGVTQTPRYLIKTRGQQVTLSCSPISGHRSVSWYQQTPGQGLQFLFEYFSETQRNKGNFPGRFSGRQFSNSRSEMNVSTLELGDSALYLCASRGGRQAGAFFGQGTRLTVV.

The V call is TRBV10-3, the J call TRBJ1-1; 7 nucleotides align to TRBD1. The V segment lost 0 bases and the J segment 10 bases; nucleotides outside the gene matches: 8. The CDR3 spans 14 residues. Germline values: CDR1 ENHRY, CDR2 SYGVKD. CDR3 DNA: TGTGCCATCAGTGAGTCGGGTGACAGGGATGGAGCTTTCTTT. Protein sequence: CAISESGDRDGAFF.

There are a few counts of this clonotype. This chain uses TRBV11-2 with TRBJ1-2, with D perhaps matching TRBD1 (5 bases). The CDR3 totals 13 residues. In germline, CDR1 is SGHAT, CDR2 FQNNGV. Trimming left V 7 bases short and J 7 bases short, with 16 bases between. This chain's CDR3 is CASTPGTTGGYTF. DNA for the CDR3: TGTGCCAGCACCCCGGGGACGACTGGTGGCTACACCTTC.

This clonotype was detected a few times. V is TRBV6-2 or TRBV6-3 and J is TRBJ1-2, with D hard to call. CDR1 and CDR2 (germline): MNHEY, SVGEGT. V gave up 0 bases and J gave up 4 bases, with 6 bases separating them. The CDR3 covers 13 residues. Here the CDR3 reads CASSYSNGYGYTF. Here the CDR3 DNA reads TGTGCCAGCAGTTACTCGAACGGCTATGGCTACACCTTC.

Note on this clonotype: The junction departs from germline at one end; a sequencing error may be responsible. CDR3 protein: CSVEDGTWSSYNSSLHF. The CDR3, as DNA: TGCAGCGTTGAAGATGGGACATGGAGCTCCTATAATTCATCCCTCCACTTT. The chain combines TRBV29-1 with TRBJ1-6; weak D call: TRBD1 (6 bases). Germline-derived CDR1 and CDR2 are SQVTM and ANQGSEA. The CDR3 sequence is 17 residues long.

This chain connects TRBV7-2 to TRBJ1-2; 7 positions agree with TRBD1. CDR3 size: 14 residues. Looked up from germline, CDR1 is SGHTA and CDR2 is FQGNSA. V was clipped by 7 bases and J by 8 bases; unmatched bases: 13. The CDR3 reads CASNPPGTVRGYTF. CDR3 nucleotides: TGTGCCAGCAACCCGCCCGGGACAGTTAGGGGCTACACCTTC.

The genes are TRBV3-1 and TRBJ2-1; D uncertain. Per germline, CDR1 LGHDT and CDR2 YNNKEL (reference sequence). V lost 5 bases to trimming and J lost 3 bases, with 14 bases between them. The CDR3 covers 15 residues. The CDR3 sequence: CASSLSRVNYNEQFF. The CDR3 DNA is TGTGCCAGCAGCTTATCCCGGGTCAACTACAATGAGCAGTTCTTC.